This T cell receptor beta chain is from a study of blood T cells in healthy people across ages (dated by TCRdb to about 2015). For the study in its entirety: In model experiments, template switching captured roughly one uniquely barcoded TCR beta cDNA molecule for every two T cells. Using deep sequencing normalized with unique cDNA molecular identifiers, the study measured how TCR beta repertoire diversity changes with age. The donors were divided into four age groups: young (average about 16 years), middle-aged (approximately 39), aged (around 67) and long-lived (roughly 86). To avoid experimental bias, donors of different ages were spread randomly across the sequencing lanes. Two additional independent replicas of 1 million unique cDNA reads from the same blood draw were analyzed for two donors (one aged 18 to 30 and one aged 80 or older). What the research found in general, with its limitations: Because profiling used bulk unsorted PBMCs, naive and antigen-experienced compartments could not be compared conclusively. Compared with the aged group, the long-lived group had more naive CD4+ T cells, fewer expanded clones and increased TCR diversity, a pattern suggesting age selection. A strong correlation was found between observed TCR beta diversity and the percentage of naive T cells measured by flow cytometry. As age increased, observed TCR beta diversity per million T cells dropped in a roughly linear way, and a significant reduction was already evident by age 40. Estimates of total diversity based on one million sequenced T cells were considered lower bounds and underestimates. Donor CMV infection status was unknown, potentially confounding age-related changes in expanded clonotypes.

CDR1 is given as SNHLY and CDR2 as FYNNEI, both from the germline V gene. Unmatched junction bases come to 7, with V trimmed by 3 bases and J by 9 bases. Counted from cysteine to phenylalanine, this CDR3 has 15 amino acids. Only CDR3 DNA remains: 45 bases, in frame from the first base. Remarks on this clonotype: The antigen it binds to is not known. Per-base quality was not reported, and no clone a single base away is much larger than it.

Library prep was done by 5' RACE. The sequencing machine was an Illumina HiSeq 2500. A second PCR of roughly 6 to 11 cycles was performed with a sample-barcoded 5' primer and a J-beta primer mix. Each TCR beta cDNA molecule received a unique molecular identifier from a template-switch 5' adaptor carrying 12 random nucleotides. Each sample yielded at least 2.5 million CDR3-containing paired-end reads. All of the RNA was converted into first-strand cDNA using the Mint cDNA synthesis kit, with a TRBC-specific oligonucleotide serving as the primer. After uracil-DNA glycosylase treatment, a first 18-cycle PCR used universal primers M1SS and BC2_uni_R on all cDNA. In the source study's methods: Each sample was normalized by randomly selecting 1 million high-quality reads, each carrying a distinct molecular identifier. Reads with shared molecular identifiers were discarded instead of being binned into consensus sequences. MiTCR, run with a Q25 quality threshold and the strictest error-elimination algorithm, handled CDR3 identification, clonotype clustering and error correction. A nonparametric unseen species model using Euler transformation provided a lower-bound estimate of total TCR beta diversity. The public reads were reanalyzed by TCRdb: fastp trimming at Q25, MiXCR alignment, in-frame beta chains only. All rows with the same CDR3 protein become a single entry with the most common DNA and genes. For this entry, the V and J calls and clone size follow TCRdb and not the study's own pipeline. For this sample there are some 710,000 distinct CDR3 sequences; about 46% appear just once. The ten largest clones represent 15% to 20% of the sample.

Donors were around 37 systemically healthy Caucasian individuals from Russia aged roughly 6 to 90 years. Each donor gave 9 to 10 milliliters of peripheral blood, collected into EDTA-treated Vacutainer tubes. Ficoll-Paque density-gradient centrifugation was used to isolate PBMCs, with at least 6.5 million per sample. Trizol reagent was used to extract total RNA from the PBMCs, yielding at least 5 micrograms per sample. For every donor, an aliquot of PBMCs went through flow cytometry to measure the percentages of naive CD45RAhigh/CD27high T cells. The chain employs TRBV2 and TRBJ2-1; 11 central bases correspond to TRBD2. The sequence derives from a man aged 80 or over in good health. Sequencing was carried out using blood. The nucleotide sequence reads as follows: TGTGCCAGCAGTGATCTAGCGGGAGGCTTTGGTGAGCAGTTCTTC. This translates into CASSDLAGGFGEQFF.